These 2 T cell receptor beta chains were all obtained from the same sample, sequenced in a study of monozygotic twins with cystic fibrosis. The data were produced by immunoSEQ multiplex PCR, yet TCRdb's version contains in-frame clones alone and is incomplete. This sample has 8,000 to 10,000 clones, with approximately 91% found just once. Sequencing was done on a sample of blood. All receptors come from a boy aged 2 to 9 with cystic fibrosis.

The chain employs TRBV7-9 and TRBJ1-6; D not certain. There are 18 residues in the CDR3. Germline V gene sequence: CDR1 SEHNR, CDR2 FQNEAQ (reference sequence). Trimming shortened V by 4 bases and J by 1 base, and 17 bases separated the two germline ends. The CDR3, as DNA: TGTGCCAGCAGCTCCCCTCTCGCCGGGCGGTCCTATAATTCACCCCTCCACTTT. Its translation is CASSSPLAGRSYNSPLHF.

This clone was picked up one time. V is TRBV7-9 and J is TRBJ1-2, with 7 positions matching TRBD1. This CDR3 comprises 15 residues. With 3 bases clipped from V and 4 bases from J, the junction kept 8 bases outside the gene matches. Germline values: CDR1 SEHNR, CDR2 FQNEAQ (reference sequence). CDR3 sequence reads: CASSFGQVGVYGYTF. Written as DNA, the CDR3 is TGTGCCAGCAGCTTTGGACAGGTTGGGGTCTATGGCTACACCTTC.